This TCR beta chain is from a study of blood T cells in healthy people across ages. A second about 7 to 12 cycle PCR used barcoded and J-beta primers. Researchers report that each sample yielded at least 3 million CDR3-containing paired-end reads. A single record per CDR3 protein comes from TCRdb applying MiXCR to the 5' RACE reads. The sample records about 1.5 million distinct CDR3 sequences, about 40% being singletons. The study, taken as a whole, reports: Older individuals had lower TCR beta diversity per million T cells (the decline was roughly linear). Long-lived donors exceeded aged donors in naive CD4+ cells and diversity.

Collection of about 9.4 milliliters of peripheral blood was performed for each donor. Comment on this clonotype: Its antigen is unidentified.

The sequence came from a woman in her late teens or twenties in good health. Material for sequencing was blood.

The CDR3 DNA follows: TGTGCCAGCAGACTATTACAGGGAGGCAATCAGCCCCAGCATTTT. This translates into CASRLLQGGNQPQHF. The gene calls are TRBV6-5 and TRBJ1-5; D perhaps matches TRBD1 (6 bases). The germline V and J ends were trimmed by 6 bases and 2 bases, with 14 bases remaining between them. This CDR3 has 15 residues. Germline CDR1 MNHEY, CDR2 SVGAGI.